Listed below are T cell receptor beta chains from one sample, sequenced in a study of CD8+CD57+ T cells in acquired aplastic anemia. TCRdb ran MiXCR on the reads and lists one entry per CDR3 protein. The repertoire holds about half a million distinct CDR3 sequences, with approximately 32% as singletons. Sequences were obtained from sorted CD4+, CD8+, or CD8+CD57+ T cells (not recorded which) from PBMCs. The receptor set was obtained from a human donor with aplastic anemia. Each CDR3 is given with its conserved first and last residue. A D gene is named only where the DNA matches it firmly. The listing skips clone size in some rows; elsewhere it reads once, few, many or a size class.

cdr3_length j_call d_call clone_size v_call cdr3_nt cdr3_aa
16 TRBJ2-1 TRBD2 few TRBV5-1 TGCGCCAGCACCCCAACGACTAGCGGGGGGGCCTATGAGCAGTTCTTC CASTPTTSGGAYEQFF
14 TRBJ1-5 TRBD1 many TRBV19 TGTGCCAGTAGCTTGAGGGGGCGTTATCAGCCCCAGCATTTT CASSLRGRYQPQHF
16 TRBJ2-5 TRBD2 few TRBV20-1 TGCAGTGCTAGTAAGACTAGCGGGAGTAGGCGGGAGACCCAGTACTTC CSASKTSGSRRETQYF
11 TRBJ1-2 - - TRBV28 TGTGCCAGCGGTAGGGCACGGGGCTACACCTTC CASGRARGYTF
13 TRBJ1-5 - - TRBV4-3 TGCGCCAGCAGCCAAATATTTTCTCAGCCCCAGCATTTT CASSQIFSQPQHF
13 TRBJ2-5 - - TRBV10-1 TGCGCCAGCAGTGAGCAGGGTAGCGGGACCCAGTACTTC CASSEQGSGTQYF
14 TRBJ2-7 TRBD2 - TRBV15 TGTGCCACCAGCCTTGGGCGGGGGGCGAGCGAGCAGTACTTC CATSLGRGASEQYF
14 TRBJ1-2 - - TRBV29-1 TGCAGCGTTGAAGAATCGGGTTGGTCTGATGGCTACACCTTC CSVEESGWSDGYTF
14 TRBJ1-6 TRBD1 many TRBV6-1 TGTGCCAGCAGATCGACAGGGGAAGGTTCACCCCTCCACTTT CASRSTGEGSPLHF
16 TRBJ2-1 - - TRBV11-1 TGTGCCAGCAGCTTAGAGGGACTCCCGATATACAATGAGCAGTTCTTC CASSLEGLPIYNEQFF
15 TRBJ2-5 - - TRBV5-1 TGCGCCACCCGCACGTTATCCGGTCTTGAGGAGACCCAGTACTTC CATRTLSGLEETQYF
13 TRBJ1-2 - many TRBV7-8 TGTGCCAGCAGCTCGGAAACATACTATGGCTACACCTTC CASSSETYYGYTF
14 TRBJ2-3 - many TRBV7-8 TGTGCCAGCAGCTTAGGGACAGCCACAGATACGCAGTATTTT CASSLGTATDTQYF
14 TRBJ2-7 TRBD1 few TRBV20-1 TGCAGTGCTAGTTTCCAGGGGGCAGGATACGAGCAGTACTTC CSASFQGAGYEQYF
13 TRBJ1-2 - many TRBV15 TGTGCCACCAGCAGAGATCGCCCCGATGGCTACACCTTC CATSRDRPDGYTF
14 TRBJ2-5 - - TRBV10-3 TGTGCCATCAGTGAAGACCTGGGGCCGGAGACCCAGTACTTC CAISEDLGPETQYF
16 TRBJ1-5 - many TRBV7-2 TGTGCCAGCAGCTTAGCGCTCGCAGGTAGCAATCAGCCCCAGCATTTT CASSLALAGSNQPQHF
14 TRBJ2-1 - - TRBV5-1 TGCGCCAGCAGCTCACCTCGGGACCATCCGTGGCAGTTCTTC CASSSPRDHPWQFF
15 TRBJ2-1 - many TRBV9 TGTGCCAGCAGCGTAGGAACCGTCTCCTACAATGAGCAGTTCTTC CASSVGTVSYNEQFF
14 TRBJ2-7 TRBD2 - TRBV20-1 TGCAGTGCTAGGCCTAGCGGGGGCCCATACGAGCAGTACTTC CSARPSGGPYEQYF
16 TRBJ1-3 - - TRBV4-3 TGCGCCAGCAGCCAACAGGCGCCACTCTCTGGAAACACCATATATTTT CASSQQAPLSGNTIYF
16 TRBJ2-7 - - TRBV20-1 TGCAGTGCTAGAGATAGGGGAGAAGTGCGGGGTTACGGGCAGTACTTC CSARDRGEVRGYGQYF
14 TRBJ1-1 - - TRBV7-9 TGTGCCAGCAGCTTAGCCCGCACCGGCACTGAAGCTTTCTTT CASSLARTGTEAFF
15 TRBJ2-7 TRBD1 many TRBV20-1 TGCAGTGCTAGAGCCCTGGGACAGACCTCCTACGAGCAGTACTTC CSARALGQTSYEQYF
12 TRBJ2-1 - many TRBV7-9 TGTGCCAGCAGCCCAAATGGCCCTGAGCAGTTCTTC CASSPNGPEQFF
14 TRBJ2-5 - few TRBV12-3/TRBV12-4 TGTGCCAGCAGTTCGAGACAGCTCCAGGAGACCCAGTACTTC CASSSRQLQETQYF
13 TRBJ1-2 - many TRBV5-6 TGTGCCAGCAGTTTAGACAGAAACTATGGCTACACCTTC CASSLDRNYGYTF
15 TRBJ1-3 - - TRBV3-1 TGTGCCAGCAACCAAGATTCTGGGGACGGAAACACCATATATTTT CASNQDSGDGNTIYF
14 TRBJ1-2 TRBD1 - TRBV11-2 TGTGCCAGCAGCTCCTCGGGACAGGGGAATGGCTACACCTTC CASSSSGQGNGYTF
13 TRBJ1-1 - many TRBV7-9 TGTGCCAGCAGCTTAGCGCGGACAACTGAAGCTTTCTTT CASSLARTTEAFF
14 TRBJ1-6 - - TRBV20-1 TGCAGTACCCCGGGAGGAGACTATAATTCACCCCTCCACTTT CSTPGGDYNSPLHF